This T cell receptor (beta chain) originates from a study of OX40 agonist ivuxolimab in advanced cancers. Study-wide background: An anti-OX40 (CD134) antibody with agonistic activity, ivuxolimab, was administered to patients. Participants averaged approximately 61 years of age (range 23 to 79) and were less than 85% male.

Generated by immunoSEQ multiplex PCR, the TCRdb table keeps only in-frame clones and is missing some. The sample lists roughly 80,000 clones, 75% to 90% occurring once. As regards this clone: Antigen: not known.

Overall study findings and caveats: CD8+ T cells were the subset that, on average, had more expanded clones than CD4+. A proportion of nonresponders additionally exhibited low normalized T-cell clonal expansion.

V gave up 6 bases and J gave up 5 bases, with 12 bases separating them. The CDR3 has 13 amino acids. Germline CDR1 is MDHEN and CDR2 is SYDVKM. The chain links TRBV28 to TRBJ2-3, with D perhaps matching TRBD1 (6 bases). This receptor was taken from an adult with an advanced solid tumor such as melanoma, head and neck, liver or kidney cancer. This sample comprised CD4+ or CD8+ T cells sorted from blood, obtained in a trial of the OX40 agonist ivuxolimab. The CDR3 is CASRSQGGDTQYF. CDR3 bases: TGTGCCAGCAGGTCACAGGGCGGAGATACGCAGTATTTT.